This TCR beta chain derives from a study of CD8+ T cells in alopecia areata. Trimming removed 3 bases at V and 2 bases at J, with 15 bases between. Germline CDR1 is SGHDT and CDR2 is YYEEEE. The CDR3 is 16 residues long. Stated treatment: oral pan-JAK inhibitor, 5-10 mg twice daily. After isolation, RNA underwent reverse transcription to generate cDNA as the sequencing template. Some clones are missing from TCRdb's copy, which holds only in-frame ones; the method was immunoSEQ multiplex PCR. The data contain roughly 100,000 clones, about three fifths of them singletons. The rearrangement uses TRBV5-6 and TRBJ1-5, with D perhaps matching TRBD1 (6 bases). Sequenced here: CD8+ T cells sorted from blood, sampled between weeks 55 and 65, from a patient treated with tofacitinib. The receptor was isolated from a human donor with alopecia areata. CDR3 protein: CASSSNRALGNQPQHF. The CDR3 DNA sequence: TGTGCCAGCAGCTCGAACAGGGCTCTTGGCAATCAGCCCCAGCATTTT.